Detailed here is one T cell receptor beta chain. As yet, its antigen is unknown. The entry originates in a study of OX40 agonist ivuxolimab in advanced cancers. Across the study: Three patients responded partially, comprising one with hepatocellular carcinoma and two with cutaneous melanoma. Study-level results: Among the lowest peripheral clonal expansion occurred in 0.1-3.0 mg/kg partial responders.

TCRdb's table, derived via immunoSEQ multiplex PCR, lists solely in-frame clones and lacks some. In the table there are tens of thousands of clones, 65% to 90% of which are singletons. Germline-derived CDR1 and CDR2 are MDHEN and SYDVKM. CDR3 length equals 12 residues. The sequencing used CD4+ or CD8+ T cells sorted from blood, collected in a trial of the OX40 agonist ivuxolimab. V is TRBV28 and J is TRBJ2-7; 9 bases agree with TRBD2. This TCR came from an adult with an advanced solid tumor such as melanoma, head and neck, liver or kidney cancer. CDR3 in amino acids: CACGRDGLEQYF. Written as DNA, the CDR3 is TGTGCGTGCGGGAGGGACGGACTCGAGCAGTACTTC.